This TCR beta chain came from a study of blood T cell repertoires in COVID-19. Across the whole study: The origin of the acute and convalescent COVID-19 samples was the United States, Italy and Spain. Nucleic acid was either cDNA or gDNA, and it came from T cells, B-cell-depleted T cells, or PBMCs.

Germline V CDR1 and CDR2: SGDLS, YYNGEE. The ends were cut back, 1 base at V and 12 bases at J, with 17 bases in the middle. The CDR3 has 15 amino acids. In the authors' workflow: Amplification with reference gene primers provided the estimates of nucleated cell counts. Data came from immunoSEQ multiplex PCR; TCRdb stores just in-frame clones and leaves some out. Clone size and the V and J calls come from that table; the DNA yielded D and trimming. This sample carries 240,000 or so clones, 82% of them seen once, and the ten largest clones take 1.5% to 2%. Material for sequencing was peripheral blood. The chain joins TRBV9 to TRBJ1-6; D possibly corresponds to TRBD1 (5 bases). This sequence was found in a woman older than 75 with acute or convalescent COVID-19. CDR3 nucleotides: TGTGCCAGCAGCGTATCAGCGGGGACTCAAGGACCCCTCCACTTT. It specifies CASSVSAGTQGPLHF.